This T cell receptor beta chain was recorded in a study of blood T cell repertoires in COVID-19. Study members were between roughly 18 and 100 years old and lived in 24 US regions. Participants were placed into cohorts based on the clinical history they reported. Germline-derived CDR1 and CDR2 are LNHDA and SQIVND (reference sequence). The CDR3 has 14 amino acids. V lost 5 bases and J 4 bases, leaving 14 bases between the germline ends. The table came from immunoSEQ multiplex PCR; TCRdb's copy has only in-frame clones and leaves some out. The sample consists of more than 200,000 clones, around 87% of them appearing once.

The receptor was isolated from a woman aged 50 to 60 who had recovered from COVID-19. The sequenced sample consisted of PBMCs or T cells enriched from blood (not recorded which). V gene TRBV19 combines with J gene TRBJ1-2, with a possible D match to TRBD1 (6 bases). Here the CDR3 reads CASSFADSVYGYTF. The CDR3 DNA reads TGTGCCAGTAGTTTTGCGGACAGCGTCTATGGCTACACCTTC.